In this sample, the clone carrying this TCR beta chain turned up once. The antigen is unknown. The data were obtained in a study of shared clonotypes between healthy human individuals. Study results and caveats: Generally, naive subsets (rather than memory subsets) showed larger estimated richness.

CDR3 length: 15 residues. Germline loops: CDR1 LGHNA, CDR2 YSLEER. V lost 2 bases and J lost 1, with 8 bases in between. Genomic DNA of each subset was evenly split across several immunoSEQ plates. The table came from immunoSEQ multiplex PCR; TCRdb's copy has only in-frame clones and leaves some out. The table has 2 million to 2.5 million clones, 95% seen once; the top ten hold around 0.13%. This receptor was obtained from a man aged 18 to 29 in good health. Sequencing was performed on naive CD4+ T cells sorted from blood. Subset: CD45RA+ positively selected. The genes are TRBV4-3 and TRBJ2-2; D is ambiguous. CDR3 sequence (DNA): TGCGCCAGCAGCCAAAATTCAGTGAACACCGGGGAGCTGTTTTTT. Protein sequence: CASSQNSVNTGELFF.